This T cell receptor (beta chain) is from a study of shared clonotypes between healthy human individuals. Study results and caveats: The study found lower generation probabilities in non-shared clonotypes than in those shared by all four donors.

The CDR3 extends over 13 amino acids. Between the trimmed V and J ends, which lost 3 bases and 6 bases, there was a span of 12 bases. Germline-derived CDR1 and CDR2 are SGHDT and YYEEEE. Profiled with immunoSEQ multiplex PCR; TCRdb holds only in-frame clones, not every one. The sample includes over 2 million clones, about 95% of them seen just once. Naive CD8 cells, CD45RO-negative and positively selected for CCR7, excluded terminally differentiated effector memory CD45RA+ cells. About this clone itself: The antigen is not known.

Sequenced: naive CD8+ T cells sorted from blood. The chain links TRBV5-6 to TRBJ1-2; no definite D call. The clonotype comes from a man aged 18 to 30 in good health. For the CDR3, the DNA is TGTGCCAGCAGCTCGAATTTATGGGATGGCTACACCTTC. Protein product: CASSSNLWDGYTF.